The rows below give T cell receptor beta chains drawn from one sample of a study of cytomegalovirus exposure and HLA in healthy donors. Sequencing used immunoSEQ multiplex PCR; TCRdb keeps in-frame clones, though not all of them. The data show around 170,000 clones, roughly 80% seen once. The sample was PBMCs. Receptors were obtained from a middle-aged man in good health and CMV-seropositive. The CDR3 runs from the conserved cysteine through the conserved F or W. The order of the fields is J gene, D gene, clone size, V gene, CDR3 DNA, CDR3 protein. The D gene is left open where the match is weak. The size field is filled for only some rows; it gives once, few, many or a size class.

TRBJ1-1 | - | - | TRBV9 | TGTGCCAGCAGCCAAGGGGGAATGAACACTGAAGCTTTCTTT | CASSQGGMNTEAFF
TRBJ1-6 | TRBD1 | - | TRBV5-4 | TGTGCCAGCAGCTGGCGAAAACAGGGGAATTCACCCCTCCACTTT | CASSWRKQGNSPLHF
TRBJ2-2 | TRBD2 | - | TRBV5-1 | TGCGCCAGCAGTATACTAGCCGGGAGGGGCACCGGGGAGCTGTTTTTT | CASSILAGRGTGELFF
TRBJ2-1 | TRBD2 | - | TRBV28 | TGTGCCAGCAGTTTTCGAGCGGGAGCTAGTGAGCAGTTCTTC | CASSFRAGASEQFF
TRBJ1-1 | - | - | TRBV29-1 | TGCAGCGTTGAAGTGGGGACATACACTGAAGCTTTCTTT | CSVEVGTYTEAFF
TRBJ1-6 | - | - | TRBV9 | TGTGCCAGCAGCGTAGACAGGGCGGGTAATTCACCCCTCCACTTT | CASSVDRAGNSPLHF
TRBJ2-7 | TRBD2 | - | TRBV30 | TGTGCCTGGAACCTGCTGGGACTAGTCTACGAGCAGTACTTC | CAWNLLGLVYEQYF
TRBJ2-1 | TRBD1 | - | TRBV7-3 | TGTGCCAGCAGCCAGGGGGCTGGCGATGAGCAGTTCTTC | CASSQGAGDEQFF
TRBJ2-3 | - | - | TRBV4-1 | TGCGCCAGCAGCCAAGACGGGATGACAGGTTCCACAGATACGCAGTATTTT | CASSQDGMTGSTDTQYF
TRBJ1-4 | - | - | TRBV18 | TGTGCCAGCTCACCCTCGAGCGGGTCAACTAATGAAAAACTGTTTTTT | CASSPSSGSTNEKLFF
TRBJ2-7 | TRBD1 | - | TRBV6-5 | TGTGCCAGCAGTACCTCCGGGACAGGGGCCTACGAGCAGTACTTC | CASSTSGTGAYEQYF
TRBJ1-1 | - | once | TRBV11-3 | TGTGCCAGCAGCTTAGGGGGCACAGGTCACACTGAAGCTTTCTTT | CASSLGGTGHTEAFF
TRBJ2-7 | - | - | TRBV7-6 | TGTGCCAGCAGCTTAGGCACAGGTGCCTACGAGCAGTACTTC | CASSLGTGAYEQYF
TRBJ2-7 | TRBD1 | - | TRBV27 | TGTGCCAGCAGTTTATTGAGAGGGACAGGGGTCTTCCACGAGCAGTACTTC | CASSLLRGTGVFHEQYF
TRBJ2-1 | - | - | TRBV5-6 | TGTGCCAGCGGGGGGGCACGCGAGCAGTTCTTC | CASGGAREQFF
TRBJ2-5 | TRBD2 | once | TRBV5-5 | TGTGCCAGCAGCTCGGCCGGGACTAGCGCCCTCCAAGAGACCCAGTACTTC | CASSSAGTSALQETQYF
TRBJ1-3 | TRBD1 | - | TRBV7-2 | TGTGCCAGCAGCTTACAACAGGGGGCGGAAGACACCATATATTTT | CASSLQQGAEDTIYF
TRBJ2-3 | - | - | TRBV20-1 | TGCAGGCCGAAGGAGAGAGATACGCAGTATTTT | CRPKERDTQYF
TRBJ1-2 | - | - | TRBV6-1 | TGTGCCAGCACCCTAGACAACTATGGCTACACCTTC | CASTLDNYGYTF
TRBJ1-1 | - | - | TRBV4-1 | TGCGCCAGCAGCCACTCACAGGGTTTGAACACTGAAGCTTTCTTT | CASSHSQGLNTEAFF
TRBJ1-4 | TRBD1 | - | TRBV6-5 | TGTGCCAGCACCGGATTTAGGGGACAGACGTTT | CASTGFRGQTF
TRBJ1-1 | - | - | TRBV5-1 | TGCGCCAGCAGCGAGTTAGACAGGCCGAACACTGAAGCTTTCTTT | CASSELDRPNTEAFF
TRBJ2-5 | TRBD2 | - | TRBV4-2 | TGTGCCAGCAGCCAAGCGGGGACTAGCGACGGGACCCAGTACTTC | CASSQAGTSDGTQYF
TRBJ1-1 | TRBD1 | - | TRBV10-3 | TGTGCCATCAGTGACAGGGGGGTTATGAACACTGAAGCTTTCTTT | CAISDRGVMNTEAFF
TRBJ2-7 | - | - | TRBV19 | TGTGCCAGTAGTATAATCGGAGGGGACCGGTACTTC | CASSIIGGDRYF
TRBJ2-5 | TRBD2 | once | TRBV28 | TGTGCCAGCAAGCCCGGGGGGGGGATTCAAGAGACCCAGTACTTC | CASKPGGGIQETQYF
TRBJ2-2 | - | once | TRBV9 | TGTGCCAGCAGCGCTCCCGGGGTAGCGGCCACCGGGGAGCTGTTTTTT | CASSAPGVAATGELFF
TRBJ1-1 | - | - | TRBV6-4 | TGTGCCAGCAGTGCGGACGGGGGGGTCACTGAAGCTTTCTTT | CASSADGGVTEAFF
TRBJ2-1 | - | - | TRBV27 | TGTGCCAGCAGTTTGGGTCAGGCCGCTTGGAATGAGCAGTTCTTC | CASSLGQAAWNEQFF
TRBJ1-1 | TRBD1 | - | TRBV5-1 | TGCGCCAGCAGCAGACAGGGAAACACTGAAGCTTTCTTT | CASSRQGNTEAFF
TRBJ2-2 | - | once | TRBV9 | TGTGCCAGCAGCCCCCCAGGGGCCGGGGAGCTGTTTTTT | CASSPPGAGELFF
TRBJ2-5 | - | few | TRBV7-9 | TGTGCCAGCAGCCCGCCATCAGGGATTCAAGAGACCCAGTACTTC | CASSPPSGIQETQYF
TRBJ1-4 | TRBD1 | - | TRBV10-3 | TGTGCCATCAGCCCGACAGGGGCAGGGGAAAAACTGTTTTTT | CAISPTGAGEKLFF
TRBJ2-7 | TRBD1 | - | TRBV5-1 | TGCGCCAGCAGCTTGGGGGAAACAGGGGGCTCCTACGAGCAGTACTTC | CASSLGETGGSYEQYF
TRBJ1-1 | - | - | TRBV5-1 | TGCGCCAGCAGCTTGAATAAGGGAGGCACTGAAGCTTTCTTT | CASSLNKGGTEAFF
TRBJ2-3 | TRBD2 | - | TRBV15 | TGTGCCACCAGCAGAGGGTTCTATGGAGGCGGGAGTCAAGATACGCAGTATTTT | CATSRGFYGGGSQDTQYF
TRBJ1-2 | - | - | TRBV4-3 | TGCGCCAGCAGCCAACTTACAGGGTTCTATGGCTACACCTTC | CASSQLTGFYGYTF
TRBJ1-5 | - | few | TRBV19 | TGTGCCAGTAGTGGGAGGAACGGTCAGCCCCAGCATTTT | CASSGRNGQPQHF
TRBJ2-7 | TRBD1 | - | TRBV11-3 | TGTGCCAGCAGCTCTAACACCGGACAGGGTCCGGACTTC | CASSSNTGQGPDF
TRBJ1-1 | - | - | TRBV6-6 | TGTGCCAGCAGTTACTCTGGTATGGCGGGAACTGAAGCTTTCTTT | CASSYSGMAGTEAFF
TRBJ1-2 | TRBD1 | once | TRBV19 | TGTGCCAGTAGTAGGGGACAGGGCCGTGCTAACTATGGCTACACCTTC | CASSRGQGRANYGYTF
TRBJ1-2 | TRBD1 | - | TRBV4-1 | TGCGCCAGCAGCCAGGATCCAAACAGGGGGCTTATCTATGGCTACACCTTC | CASSQDPNRGLIYGYTF
TRBJ1-6 | - | - | TRBV15 | TGTGCCACCAGCATTCGACAGGTTTATAATTCACCCCTCCACTTT | CATSIRQVYNSPLHF
TRBJ2-7 | TRBD1 | - | TRBV7-3 | TGTGCCAGCAGCCCTGACAGGGCCCCCCTTATCTACGAGCAGTACTTC | CASSPDRAPLIYEQYF
TRBJ2-1 | TRBD1 | - | TRBV9 | TGTGCCAGCAGCCCCCGACAGGGGGCATCCTACAATGAGCAGTTCTTC | CASSPRQGASYNEQFF
TRBJ2-1 | TRBD2 | - | TRBV7-7 | TGTGCTAGCAGCCCGCTCCCGGGACTAGCAACCAATGAGCAGTTCTTC | CASSPLPGLATNEQFF
TRBJ2-5 | TRBD2 | - | TRBV6-9 | TGTGCCAGTGAGGGCGGGGGGGCAGGGGAGACCCAGTACTTC | CASEGGGAGETQYF
TRBJ2-3 | TRBD2 | once | TRBV5-1 | TGCGCCAGCAGCCTTCTTGGCGGGAGGGCCGGAGATACGCAGTATTTT | CASSLLGGRAGDTQYF
TRBJ2-1 | TRBD1 | - | TRBV6-5 | TGTGCCAGTCTTCCGGGACAGGGCGGCAATGAGCAGTTCTTC | CASLPGQGGNEQFF
TRBJ1-6 | TRBD1 | - | TRBV5-4 | TGTGCCAGCAGCACGCCACGACAGGGAAAGGATTCACCCCTCCACTTT | CASSTPRQGKDSPLHF
TRBJ2-7 | - | - | TRBV4-3 | TGCGCCAGCAGCCAAGAGCGGCTACACTACGAGCAGTACTTC | CASSQERLHYEQYF
TRBJ1-1 | TRBD1 | - | TRBV19 | TGTGCCAGTAGTTTAAGGACAGGGAACACTGAAGCTTTCTTT | CASSLRTGNTEAFF
TRBJ1-3 | - | - | TRBV7-2 | TGTGCCAGCAGCCCCTCGGGTAGTGGAAACACCATATATTTT | CASSPSGSGNTIYF
TRBJ2-1 | - | few | TRBV7-3 | TGTGCCAGCAGCCATGGGGGACCGGGGGGCGGTGAGCAGTTCTTC | CASSHGGPGGGEQFF
TRBJ2-5 | - | - | TRBV5-1 | TGCGCCAGCACCCTGAGTGAAGAGACCCAGTACTTC | CASTLSEETQYF
TRBJ1-1 | - | - | TRBV5-4 | TGTGCCAGCAGCTTGGACCCTCTACTGAGCGGTGAAGCTTTCTTT | CASSLDPLLSGEAFF
TRBJ1-1 | - | - | TRBV19 | TGTGCCAGTAGTCCCCAAAGGGTGCAGGGGTACGCCACTGAAGCTTTCTTT | CASSPQRVQGYATEAFF
TRBJ1-1 | TRBD1 | - | TRBV5-1 | TGCGCCAGCAGCCATGGACAGGGGATGACTGAAGCTTTCTTT | CASSHGQGMTEAFF